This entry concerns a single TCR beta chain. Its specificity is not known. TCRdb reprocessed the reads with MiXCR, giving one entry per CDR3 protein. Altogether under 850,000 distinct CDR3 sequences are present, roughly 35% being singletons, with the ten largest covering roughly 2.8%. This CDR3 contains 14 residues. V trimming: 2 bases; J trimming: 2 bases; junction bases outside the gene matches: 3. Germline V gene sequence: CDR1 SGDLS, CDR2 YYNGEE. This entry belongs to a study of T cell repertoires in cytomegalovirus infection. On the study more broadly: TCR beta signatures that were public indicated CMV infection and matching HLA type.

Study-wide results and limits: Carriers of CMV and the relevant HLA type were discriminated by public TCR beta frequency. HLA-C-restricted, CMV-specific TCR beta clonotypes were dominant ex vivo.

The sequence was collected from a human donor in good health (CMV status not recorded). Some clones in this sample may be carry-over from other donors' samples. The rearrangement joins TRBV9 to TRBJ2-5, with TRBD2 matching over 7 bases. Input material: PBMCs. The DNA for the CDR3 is TGTGCCAGCAGCGTTCAGGGAGGGCAAGAGACCCAGTACTTC. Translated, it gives CASSVQGGQETQYF.